Sequencing of this T cell receptor beta chain was carried out in a study of cytomegalovirus exposure and HLA in healthy donors. Germline values: CDR1 MGHDK, CDR2 SYGVNS. The CDR3 has 15 amino acids. The trim removed 4 bases at V and 6 bases at J, leaving 7 bases unmatched. Regarding this clone: As yet, its antigen is unknown.

The study's findings and limits: Cytomegalovirus association was assigned to around 150 TCR beta chains.

Produced via immunoSEQ multiplex PCR; TCRdb's table is partial and in-frame only. The data hold approximately 97,000 clones, with about 94% observed a single time. The clonotype originates from a woman aged 18-29 years in good health and CMV-seronegative. The chain carries TRBV25-1 and TRBJ2-2, with TRBD2 identical over 8 bases. The specimen was PBMCs. CDR3: CASSAPTGGAGELFF. DNA of the CDR3: TGTGCCAGCAGTGCCCCGACGGGGGGGGCCGGGGAGCTGTTTTTT.